This entry describes one TCR beta chain. What it recognizes is unknown. These data belong to a study of post-analysis software for immune sequencing data. Broader study findings: In patients, 4 to 6 TRBV segments were more frequent than in controls, with TRBV5-6, TRBV5-1 and TRBV20-1 among them.

Unique molecular identifiers were present in the TCR beta cDNA libraries. TCRdb redid the calling of the PCR reads with MiXCR, one entry per CDR3 protein. The table records fewer than 850,000 distinct CDR3 sequences, 25% to 30% of them present only once. The germline V gene has CDR1 SGHDN and CDR2 FVKESK. Trimming took off 1 base at V and 7 bases at J, with 11 bases between the two ends. There are 13 residues in the CDR3. The TCR was taken from a girl between 10 and 17 years old with multiple sclerosis. This chain connects TRBV14 to TRBJ2-7; D remains ambiguous. The sequenced sample was blood. The CDR3 bases are TGTGCCAGCAGCCAAGCTCGGTTACGGGAGCAGTACTTC. Protein product: CASSQARLREQYF.